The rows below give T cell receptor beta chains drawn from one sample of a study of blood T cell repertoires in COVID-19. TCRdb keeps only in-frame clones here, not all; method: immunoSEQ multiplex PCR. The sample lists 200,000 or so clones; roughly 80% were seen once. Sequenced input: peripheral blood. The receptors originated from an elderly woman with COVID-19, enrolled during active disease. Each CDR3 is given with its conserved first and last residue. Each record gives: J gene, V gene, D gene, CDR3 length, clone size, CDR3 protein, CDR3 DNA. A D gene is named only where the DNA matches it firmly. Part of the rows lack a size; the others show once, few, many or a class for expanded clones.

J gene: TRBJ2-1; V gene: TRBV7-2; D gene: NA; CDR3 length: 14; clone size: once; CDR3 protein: CASSSQGSYNEQFF; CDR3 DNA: TGTGCCAGCAGCTCGCAGGGCTCCTACAATGAGCAGTTCTTC
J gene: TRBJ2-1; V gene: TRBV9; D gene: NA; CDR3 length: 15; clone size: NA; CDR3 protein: CASSVVGGPYNEQFF; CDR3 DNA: TGTGCCAGCAGCGTAGTTGGAGGGCCTTACAATGAGCAGTTCTTC
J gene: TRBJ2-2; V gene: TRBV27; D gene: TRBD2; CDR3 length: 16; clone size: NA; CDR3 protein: CASSSLRTSGTGELFF; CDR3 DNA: TGTGCCAGCAGTTCCCTTAGGACTAGCGGCACCGGGGAGCTGTTTTTT
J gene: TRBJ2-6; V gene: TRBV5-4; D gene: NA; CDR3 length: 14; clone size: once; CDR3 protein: CASGQYSGANVLTF; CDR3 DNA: TGTGCCAGCGGACAGTACTCTGGGGCCAACGTCCTGACTTTC
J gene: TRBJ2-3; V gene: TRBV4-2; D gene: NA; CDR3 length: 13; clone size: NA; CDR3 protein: CASSQGRADTQYF; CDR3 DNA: TGTGCCAGCAGCCAAGGTCGAGCGGATACGCAGTATTTT
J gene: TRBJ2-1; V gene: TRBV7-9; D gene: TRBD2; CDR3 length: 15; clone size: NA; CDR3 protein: CASSFGTSGYNEQFF; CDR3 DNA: TGTGCCAGCAGCTTCGGGACTAGCGGTTACAATGAGCAGTTCTTC
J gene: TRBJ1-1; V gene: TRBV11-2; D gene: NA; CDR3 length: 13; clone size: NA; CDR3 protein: CASSFSRTSEAFF; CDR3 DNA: TGTGCCAGCAGCTTTTCGCGGACATCTGAAGCTTTCTTT
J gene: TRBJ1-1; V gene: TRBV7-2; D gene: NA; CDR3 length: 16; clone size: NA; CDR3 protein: CASSLRGAGSETEAFF; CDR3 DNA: TGTGCCAGCAGTTTAAGAGGGGCGGGAAGTGAAACTGAAGCTTTCTTT
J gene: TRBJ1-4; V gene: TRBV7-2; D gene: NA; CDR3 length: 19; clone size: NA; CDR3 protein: CASSPELRMRQASNEKLFF; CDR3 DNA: TGTGCCAGCAGCCCGGAACTGCGGATGCGACAGGCATCTAATGAAAAACTGTTTTTT
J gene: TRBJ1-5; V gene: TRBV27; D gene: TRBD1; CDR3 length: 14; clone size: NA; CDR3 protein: CASSGGTGYQPQHF; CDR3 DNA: TGTGCCAGCAGCGGGGGGACAGGGTATCAGCCCCAGCATTTT
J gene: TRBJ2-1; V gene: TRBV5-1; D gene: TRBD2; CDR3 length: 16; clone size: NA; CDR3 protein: CASSTGPSGGYNEQFF; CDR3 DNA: TGCGCCAGCAGCACCGGGCCTAGCGGGGGTTACAATGAGCAGTTCTTC
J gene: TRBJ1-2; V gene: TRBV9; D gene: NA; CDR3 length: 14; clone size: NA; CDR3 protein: CASSVGGEGYGYTF; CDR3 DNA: TGTGCCAGCAGCGTAGGAGGGGAGGGCTATGGCTACACCTTC
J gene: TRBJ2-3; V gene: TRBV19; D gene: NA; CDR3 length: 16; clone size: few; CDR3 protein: CASSIGEYSNTNTQYF; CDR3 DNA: TGTGCCAGTAGTATAGGGGAGTATTCTAACACGAATACGCAGTATTTT
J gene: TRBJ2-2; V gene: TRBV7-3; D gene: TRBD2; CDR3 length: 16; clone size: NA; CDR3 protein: CASSLSLAGSTGELFF; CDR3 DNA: TGTGCCAGCAGCTTAAGCCTAGCGGGGAGCACCGGGGAGCTGTTTTTT
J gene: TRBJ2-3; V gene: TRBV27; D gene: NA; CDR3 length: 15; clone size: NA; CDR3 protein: CASSLLGGSGDTQYF; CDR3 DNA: TGTGCCAGCAGTTTATTGGGGGGATCCGGAGATACGCAGTATTTT
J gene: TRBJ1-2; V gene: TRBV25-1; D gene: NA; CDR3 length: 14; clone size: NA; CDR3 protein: CASSDGGGNYGYTF; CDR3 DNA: TGTGCCAGCAGTGATGGCGGGGGAAACTATGGCTACACCTTC
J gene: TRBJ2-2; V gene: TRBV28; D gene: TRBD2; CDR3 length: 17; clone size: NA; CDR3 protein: CASSFSGGRRNTGELFF; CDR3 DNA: TGTGCCAGCAGTTTTTCTGGCGGGAGGCGTAACACCGGGGAGCTGTTTTTT
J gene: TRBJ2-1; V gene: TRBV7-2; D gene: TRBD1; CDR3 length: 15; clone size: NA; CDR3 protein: CASSPGQGLFNEQFF; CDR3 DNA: TGTGCCAGCAGCCCAGGACAGGGGCTCTTCAATGAGCAGTTCTTC
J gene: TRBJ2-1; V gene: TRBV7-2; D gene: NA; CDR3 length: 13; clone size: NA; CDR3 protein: CASSRGQNNEQFF; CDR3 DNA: TGTGCCAGCAGCCGCGGACAGAACAATGAGCAGTTCTTC
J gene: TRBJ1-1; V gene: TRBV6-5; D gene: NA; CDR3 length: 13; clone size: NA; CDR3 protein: CASSLTGFAEAFF; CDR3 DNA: TGTGCCAGCAGCCTCACAGGGTTCGCTGAAGCTTTCTTT
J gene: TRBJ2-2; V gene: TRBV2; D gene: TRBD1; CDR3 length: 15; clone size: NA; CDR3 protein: CASSPDRDHTGELFF; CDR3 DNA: TGTGCCAGCAGTCCTGACAGGGACCACACCGGGGAGCTGTTTTTT
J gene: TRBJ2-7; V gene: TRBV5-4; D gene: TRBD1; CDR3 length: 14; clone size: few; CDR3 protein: CASSRDRAFYEQYF; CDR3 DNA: TGTGCCAGCAGCCGGGACAGGGCATTCTACGAGCAGTACTTC
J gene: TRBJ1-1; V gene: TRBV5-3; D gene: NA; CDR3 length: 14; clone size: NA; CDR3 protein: CARTLKAGNTEAFF; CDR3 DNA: TGTGCCAGAACCCTGAAGGCGGGGAACACTGAAGCTTTCTTT
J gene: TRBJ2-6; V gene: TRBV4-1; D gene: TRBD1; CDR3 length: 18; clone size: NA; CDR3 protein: CASSRWTGAVSGANVLTF; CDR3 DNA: TGCGCCAGCAGCCGATGGACAGGGGCCGTCTCTGGGGCCAACGTCCTGACTTTC
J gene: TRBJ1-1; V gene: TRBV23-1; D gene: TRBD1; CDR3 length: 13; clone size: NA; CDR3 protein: CASSPRQGNEAFF; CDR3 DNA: TGCGCCAGCAGCCCCAGACAGGGCAATGAAGCTTTCTTT
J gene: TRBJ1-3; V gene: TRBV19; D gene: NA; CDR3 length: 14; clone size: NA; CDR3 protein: CASSIWTVRNTIYF; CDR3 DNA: TGTGCCAGTAGTATTTGGACAGTCCGAAACACCATATATTTT
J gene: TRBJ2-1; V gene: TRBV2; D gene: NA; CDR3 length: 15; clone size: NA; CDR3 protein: CASRLEWSSYNEQFF; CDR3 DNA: TGTGCCAGCAGGTTGGAGTGGAGCTCCTACAATGAGCAGTTCTTC
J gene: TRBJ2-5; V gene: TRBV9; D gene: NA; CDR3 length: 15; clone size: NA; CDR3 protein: CASSVASRGRETQYF; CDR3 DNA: TGTGCCAGCAGCGTAGCGTCGCGGGGCCGGGAGACCCAGTACTTC
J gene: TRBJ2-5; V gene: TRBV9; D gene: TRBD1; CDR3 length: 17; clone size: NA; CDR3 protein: CASSVGGGPLHEETQYF; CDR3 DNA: TGTGCCAGCAGCGTAGGAGGGGGCCCGCTTCATGAGGAGACCCAGTACTTC
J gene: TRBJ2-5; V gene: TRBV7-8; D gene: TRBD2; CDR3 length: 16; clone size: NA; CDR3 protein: CASSLGLAGFQETQYF; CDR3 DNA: TGTGCCAGCAGCCTCGGACTAGCGGGCTTCCAAGAGACCCAGTACTTC
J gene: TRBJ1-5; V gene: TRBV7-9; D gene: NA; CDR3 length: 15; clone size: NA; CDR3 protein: CASSLAQGVGQPQHF; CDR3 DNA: TGTGCCAGCAGCTTAGCACAGGGCGTCGGTCAGCCCCAGCATTTT
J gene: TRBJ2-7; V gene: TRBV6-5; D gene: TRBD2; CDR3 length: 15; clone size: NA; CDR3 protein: CASSSRHGRSYEQYF; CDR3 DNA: TGTGCCAGCAGCTCCCGTCACGGGAGGTCCTACGAGCAGTACTTC
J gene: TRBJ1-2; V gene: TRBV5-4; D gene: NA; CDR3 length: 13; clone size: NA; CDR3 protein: CASSSRDVYGYTF; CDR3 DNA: TGTGCCAGCAGCTCGCGGGACGTCTATGGCTACACCTTC
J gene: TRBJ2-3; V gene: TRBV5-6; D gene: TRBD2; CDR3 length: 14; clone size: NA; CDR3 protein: CASSLVGRGGQEYF; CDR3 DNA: TGTGCCAGCAGCTTGGTTGGGCGGGGGGGCCAAGAGTATTTT
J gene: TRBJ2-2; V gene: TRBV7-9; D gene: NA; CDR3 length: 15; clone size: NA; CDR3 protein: CASSVGSGSAGELFF; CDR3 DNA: TGTGCCAGCAGCGTAGGGTCGGGGAGCGCCGGGGAGCTGTTTTTT
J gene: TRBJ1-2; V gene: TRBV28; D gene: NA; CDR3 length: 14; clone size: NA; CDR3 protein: CASSLGGPPYGYTF; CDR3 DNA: TGTGCCAGCAGTTTGGGGGGGCCCCCCTATGGCTACACCTTC
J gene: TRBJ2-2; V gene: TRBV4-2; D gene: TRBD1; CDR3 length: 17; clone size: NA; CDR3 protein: CASSQDGTGGYDGELFF; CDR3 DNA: TGTGCCAGCAGCCAAGATGGGACAGGGGGATATGACGGGGAGCTGTTTTTT
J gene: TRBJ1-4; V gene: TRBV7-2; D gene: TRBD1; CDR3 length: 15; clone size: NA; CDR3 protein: CASRQGISTNEKLFF; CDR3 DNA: TGTGCCAGCAGACAGGGGATTTCAACTAATGAAAAACTGTTTTTT
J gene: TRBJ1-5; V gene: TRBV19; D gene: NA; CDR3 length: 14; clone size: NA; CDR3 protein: CASSVSQGGQPQHF; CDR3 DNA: TGTGCCAGTAGTGTCTCCCAGGGCGGTCAGCCCCAGCATTTT
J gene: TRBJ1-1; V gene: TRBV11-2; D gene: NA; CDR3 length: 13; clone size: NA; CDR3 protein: CASSLGRVTEAFF; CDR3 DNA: TGTGCCAGCAGCTTAGGGAGGGTCACTGAAGCTTTCTTT
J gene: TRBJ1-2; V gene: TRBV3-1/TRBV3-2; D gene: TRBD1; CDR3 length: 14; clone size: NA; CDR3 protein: CASSQDRSGGGYTF; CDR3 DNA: TGTGCCAGCAGCCAAGATCGGTCAGGGGGAGGCTACACCTTC
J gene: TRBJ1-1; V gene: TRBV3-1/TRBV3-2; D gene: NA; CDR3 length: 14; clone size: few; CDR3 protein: CASSQMGGDTEAFF; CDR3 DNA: TGTGCCAGCAGCCAAATGGGGGGGGACACTGAAGCTTTCTTT
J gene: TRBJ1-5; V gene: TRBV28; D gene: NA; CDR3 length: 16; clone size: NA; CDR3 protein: CASTDEGSFRGQPQHF; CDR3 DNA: TGTGCCAGCACGGACGAAGGGTCGTTCAGGGGTCAGCCCCAGCATTTT
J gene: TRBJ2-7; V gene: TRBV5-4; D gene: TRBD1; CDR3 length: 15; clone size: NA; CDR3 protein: CASSSGTGPSYEQYF; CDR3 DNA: TGTGCCAGCAGCTCCGGGACAGGGCCCTCCTACGAGCAGTACTTC
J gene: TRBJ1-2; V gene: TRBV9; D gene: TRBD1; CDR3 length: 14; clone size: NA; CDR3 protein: CASSGQGRNYGYTF; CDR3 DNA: TGTGCCAGCAGCGGACAGGGGCGCAACTATGGCTACACCTTC
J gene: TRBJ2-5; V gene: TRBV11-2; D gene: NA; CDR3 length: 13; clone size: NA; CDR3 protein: CASSLVEETTQYF; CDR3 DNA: TGTGCCAGCAGCTTAGTGGAGGAAACGACCCAGTACTTC
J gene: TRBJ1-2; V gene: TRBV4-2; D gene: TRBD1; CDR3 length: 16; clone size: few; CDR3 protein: CASSQDFRGGVYGYTF; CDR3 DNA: TGTGCCAGCAGCCAAGATTTTAGAGGGGGCGTCTATGGCTACACCTTC
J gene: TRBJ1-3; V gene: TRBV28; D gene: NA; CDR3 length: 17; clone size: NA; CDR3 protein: CASSLSSGILSGNTIYF; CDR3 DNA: TGTGCCAGCAGTTTAAGTTCAGGGATCCTGTCTGGAAACACCATATATTTT
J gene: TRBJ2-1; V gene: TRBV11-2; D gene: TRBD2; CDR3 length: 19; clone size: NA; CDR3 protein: CASSLDAALAGVRGNEQFF; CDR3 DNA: TGTGCCAGCAGCTTAGATGCGGCATTAGCGGGAGTACGGGGCAATGAGCAGTTCTTC
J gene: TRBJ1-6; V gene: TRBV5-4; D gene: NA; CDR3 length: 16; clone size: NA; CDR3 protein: CASSRQGDTRNSPLHF; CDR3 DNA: TGTGCCAGCAGCAGACAAGGGGACACCCGAAATTCACCCCTCCACTTT
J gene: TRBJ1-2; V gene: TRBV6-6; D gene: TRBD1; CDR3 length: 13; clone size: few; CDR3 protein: CASRGQGDYGYTF; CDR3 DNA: TGTGCCAGCAGGGGACAGGGAGACTATGGCTACACCTTC
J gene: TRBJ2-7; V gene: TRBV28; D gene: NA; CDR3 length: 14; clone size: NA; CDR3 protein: CASSGTIASYEQYF; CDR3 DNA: TGTGCCAGCAGCGGGACAATAGCTTCCTACGAGCAGTACTTC
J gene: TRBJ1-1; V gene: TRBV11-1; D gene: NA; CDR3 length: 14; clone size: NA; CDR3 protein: CASSFPVGGTEAFF; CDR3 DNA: TGTGCCAGCAGCTTCCCGGTAGGGGGCACTGAAGCTTTCTTT
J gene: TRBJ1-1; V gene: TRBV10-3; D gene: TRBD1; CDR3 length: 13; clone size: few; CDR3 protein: CAISWDRGSVAFF; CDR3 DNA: TGTGCCATCAGTTGGGACAGGGGATCAGTGGCTTTCTTT
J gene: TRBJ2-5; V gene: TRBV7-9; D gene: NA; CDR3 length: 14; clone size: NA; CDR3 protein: CASSPLGRGETQYF; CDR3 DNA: TGTGCCAGCAGCCCCCTCGGGCGGGGAGAGACCCAGTACTTC
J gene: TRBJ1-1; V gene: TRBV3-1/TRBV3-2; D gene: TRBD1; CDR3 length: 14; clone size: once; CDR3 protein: CASSSGQGKTEAFF; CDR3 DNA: TGTGCCAGCAGCTCCGGACAGGGGAAGACTGAAGCTTTCTTT
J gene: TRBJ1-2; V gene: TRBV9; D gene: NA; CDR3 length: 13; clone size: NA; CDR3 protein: CASSPGQGYGYTF; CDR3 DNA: TGTGCCAGCAGCCCCGGGCAGGGGTATGGCTACACCTTC